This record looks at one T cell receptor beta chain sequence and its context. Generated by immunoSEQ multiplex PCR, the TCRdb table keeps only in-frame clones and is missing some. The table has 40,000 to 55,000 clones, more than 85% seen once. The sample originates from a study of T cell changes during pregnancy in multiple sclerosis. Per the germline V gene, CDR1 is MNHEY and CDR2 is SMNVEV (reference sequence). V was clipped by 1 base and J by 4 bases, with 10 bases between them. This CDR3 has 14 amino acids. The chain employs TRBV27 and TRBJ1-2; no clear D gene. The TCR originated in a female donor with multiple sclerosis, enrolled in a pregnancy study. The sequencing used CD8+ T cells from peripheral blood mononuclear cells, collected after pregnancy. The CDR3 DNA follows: TGTGCCAGCAGTTTATTTGCCTGGAGCTATGGCTACACCTTC. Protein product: CASSLFAWSYGYTF.